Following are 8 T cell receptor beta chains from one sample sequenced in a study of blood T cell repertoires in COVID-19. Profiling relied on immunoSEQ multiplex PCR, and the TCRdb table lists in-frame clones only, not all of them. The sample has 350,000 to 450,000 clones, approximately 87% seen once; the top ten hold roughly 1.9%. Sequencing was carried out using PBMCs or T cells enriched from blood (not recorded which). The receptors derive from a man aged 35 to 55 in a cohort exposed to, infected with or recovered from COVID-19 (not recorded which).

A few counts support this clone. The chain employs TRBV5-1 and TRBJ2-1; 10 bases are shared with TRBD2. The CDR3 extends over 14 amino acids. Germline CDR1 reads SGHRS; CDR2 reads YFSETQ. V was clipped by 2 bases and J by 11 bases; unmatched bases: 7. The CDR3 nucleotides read TGCGCCAGCAGCTTAGGACTAGCGGACACCCAGCAGTTCTTC. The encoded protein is CASSLGLADTQQFF.

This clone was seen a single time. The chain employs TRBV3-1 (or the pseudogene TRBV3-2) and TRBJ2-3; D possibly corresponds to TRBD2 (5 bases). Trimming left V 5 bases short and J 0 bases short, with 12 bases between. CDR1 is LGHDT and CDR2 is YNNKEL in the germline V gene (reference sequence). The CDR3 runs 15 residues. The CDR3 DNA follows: TGTGCCAGCAGCGAACGGGGTACTAGCACAGATACGCAGTATTTT. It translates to CASSERGTSTDTQYF.

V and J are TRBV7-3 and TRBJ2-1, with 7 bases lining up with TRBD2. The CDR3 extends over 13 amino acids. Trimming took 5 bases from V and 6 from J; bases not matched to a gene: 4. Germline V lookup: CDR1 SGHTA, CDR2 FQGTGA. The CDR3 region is CASSGSSGNEQFF. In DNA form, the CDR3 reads TGTGCCAGCAGCGGCTCTAGCGGCAATGAGCAGTTCTTC.

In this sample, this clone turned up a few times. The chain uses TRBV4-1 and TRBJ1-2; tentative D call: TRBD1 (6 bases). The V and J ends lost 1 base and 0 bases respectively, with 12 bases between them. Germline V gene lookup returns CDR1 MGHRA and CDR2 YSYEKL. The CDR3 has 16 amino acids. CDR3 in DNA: TGCGCCAGCAGCCAAGGAGGGGGGGGAGCTAACTATGGCTACACCTTC. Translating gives CASSQGGGGANYGYTF.

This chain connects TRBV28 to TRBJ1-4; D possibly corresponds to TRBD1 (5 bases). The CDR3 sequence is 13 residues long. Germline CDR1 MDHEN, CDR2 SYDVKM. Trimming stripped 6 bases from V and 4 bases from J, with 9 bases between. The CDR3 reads CASSQGLNEKLFF. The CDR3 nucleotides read TGTGCCAGCAGCCAGGGCCTTAATGAAAAACTGTTTTTT.

The CDR3, as DNA: TGTGCCAGCAGTGAAACTCAGGTTTCCTATGGCTACACCTTC. Translated, it gives CASSETQVSYGYTF. V gene TRBV2 combines with J gene TRBJ1-2; D ambiguous. CDR1 and CDR2 from the germline V gene are SNHLY and FYNNEI. The CDR3 extends over 14 amino acids. V dropped 2 bases and J dropped 4 bases, with 11 bases sitting between them.

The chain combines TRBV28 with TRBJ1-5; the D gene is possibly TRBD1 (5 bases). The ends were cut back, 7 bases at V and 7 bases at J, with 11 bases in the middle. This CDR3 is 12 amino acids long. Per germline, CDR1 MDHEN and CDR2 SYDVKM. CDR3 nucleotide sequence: TGTGCCAGCACCTCGGGGGTCCAGCCCCAGCATTTT. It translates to CASTSGVQPQHF.

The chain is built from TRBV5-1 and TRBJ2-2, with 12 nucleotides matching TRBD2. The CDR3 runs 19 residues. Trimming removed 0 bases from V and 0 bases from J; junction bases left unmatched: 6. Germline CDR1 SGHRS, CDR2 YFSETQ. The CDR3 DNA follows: TGCGCCAGCAGCTTGGCTCTACTAGCGGGAGGCGCGAACACCGGGGAGCTGTTTTTT. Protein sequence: CASSLALLAGGANTGELFF.